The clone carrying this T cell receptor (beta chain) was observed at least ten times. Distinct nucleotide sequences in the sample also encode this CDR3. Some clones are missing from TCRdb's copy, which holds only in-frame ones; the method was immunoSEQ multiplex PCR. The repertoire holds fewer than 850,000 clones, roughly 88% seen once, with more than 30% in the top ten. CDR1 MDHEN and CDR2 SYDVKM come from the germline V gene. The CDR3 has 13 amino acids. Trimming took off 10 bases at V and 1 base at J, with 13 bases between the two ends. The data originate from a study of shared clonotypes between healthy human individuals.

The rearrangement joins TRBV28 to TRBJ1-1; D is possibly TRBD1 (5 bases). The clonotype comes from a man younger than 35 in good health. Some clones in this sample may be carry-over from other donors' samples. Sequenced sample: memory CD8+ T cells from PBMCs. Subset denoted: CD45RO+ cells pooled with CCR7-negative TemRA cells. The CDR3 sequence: CATMEGRNTEAFF. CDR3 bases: TGTGCCACCATGGAGGGGCGGAACACTGAAGCTTTCTTT. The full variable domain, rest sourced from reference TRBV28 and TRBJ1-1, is DVKVTQSSRYLVKRTGEKVFLECVQDMDHENMFWYRQDPGLGLRLIYFSYDVKMKEKGDIPEGYSVSREKKERFSLILESASTNQTSMYLCATMEGRNTEAFFGQGTRLTVV.